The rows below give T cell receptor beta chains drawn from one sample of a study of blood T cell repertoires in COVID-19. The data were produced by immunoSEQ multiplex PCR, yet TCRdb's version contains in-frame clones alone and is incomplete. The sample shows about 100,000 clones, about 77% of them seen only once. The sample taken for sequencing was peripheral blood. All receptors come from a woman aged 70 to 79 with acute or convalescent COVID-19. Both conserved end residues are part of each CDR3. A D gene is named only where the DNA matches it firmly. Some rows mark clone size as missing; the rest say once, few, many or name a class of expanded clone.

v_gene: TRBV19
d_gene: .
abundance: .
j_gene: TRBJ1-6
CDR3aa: CATSPARGKGSPLHF
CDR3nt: TGTGCCACTAGCCCAGCCAGGGGCAAAGGTTCACCCCTCCACTTT

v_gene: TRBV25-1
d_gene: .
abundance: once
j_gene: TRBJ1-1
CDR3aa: CASSEANTEAFF
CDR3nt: TGTGCCAGCAGTGAGGCGAACACTGAAGCTTTCTTT

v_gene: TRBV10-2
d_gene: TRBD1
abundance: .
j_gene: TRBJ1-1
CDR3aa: CASSESGTGGMGTEAFF
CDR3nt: TGCGCCAGCAGTGAGTCGGGGACAGGGGGAATGGGGACTGAAGCTTTCTTT

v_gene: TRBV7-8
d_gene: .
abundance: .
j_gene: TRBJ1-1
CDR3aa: CASSWDTVGNTEAFF
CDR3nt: TGTGCCAGCAGCTGGGACACCGTGGGGAACACTGAAGCTTTCTTT

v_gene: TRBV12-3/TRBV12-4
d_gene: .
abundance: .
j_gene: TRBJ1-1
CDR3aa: CASRGEVSEAFF
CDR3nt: TGTGCCAGCCGGGGGGAAGTGAGTGAAGCTTTCTTT

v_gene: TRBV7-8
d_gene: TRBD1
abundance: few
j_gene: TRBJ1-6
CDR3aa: CASSQRQGPNSPLHF
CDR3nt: TGTGCCAGCAGCCAGAGACAGGGACCAAATTCACCCCTCCACTTT

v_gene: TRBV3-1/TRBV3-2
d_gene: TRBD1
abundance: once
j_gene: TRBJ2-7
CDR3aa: CASSPRDRGQYEQYF
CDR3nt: TGTGCCAGCAGCCCTCGGGACAGGGGACAATACGAGCAGTACTTC

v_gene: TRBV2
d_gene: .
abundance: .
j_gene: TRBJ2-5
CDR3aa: CASSEGLVVRTQYF
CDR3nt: TGTGCCAGCAGTGAAGGGCTAGTGGTAAGGACCCAGTACTTC

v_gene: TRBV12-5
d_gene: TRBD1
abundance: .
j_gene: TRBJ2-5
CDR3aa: CASGGDSQETQYF
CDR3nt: TGTGCTAGTGGGGGGGACAGCCAAGAGACCCAGTACTTC

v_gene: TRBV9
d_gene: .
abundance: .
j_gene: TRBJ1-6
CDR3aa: CASSVSDSYNSPLHF
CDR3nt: TGTGCCAGCAGCGTATCAGACAGCTATAATTCACCCCTCCACTTT

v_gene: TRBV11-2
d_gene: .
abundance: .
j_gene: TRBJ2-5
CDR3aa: CASSFSRVPQETQYF
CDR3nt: TGTGCCAGCAGCTTCAGCAGGGTACCCCAAGAGACCCAGTACTTC

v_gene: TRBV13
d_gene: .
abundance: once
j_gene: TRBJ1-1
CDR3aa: CASSLAGDKAFF
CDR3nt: TGTGCCAGCAGCTTAGCAGGGGACAAGGCTTTCTTT

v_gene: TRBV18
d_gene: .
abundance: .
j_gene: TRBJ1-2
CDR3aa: CASSAGGEDYGYTF
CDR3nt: TGTGCCAGCTCGGCCGGGGGGGAAGACTATGGCTACACCTTC

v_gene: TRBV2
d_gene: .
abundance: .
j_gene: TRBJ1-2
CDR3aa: CASSGTANYGYTF
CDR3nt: TGTGCCAGCAGTGGGACAGCTAACTATGGCTACACCTTC

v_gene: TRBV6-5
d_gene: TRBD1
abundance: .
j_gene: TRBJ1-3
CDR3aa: CASSTTGGRGNTIYF
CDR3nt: TGTGCCAGCAGTACTACAGGGGGAAGAGGAAACACCATATATTTT

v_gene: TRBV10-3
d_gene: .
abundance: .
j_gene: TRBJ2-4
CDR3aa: CAIRPGLAKNIQYF
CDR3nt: TGTGCCATCAGGCCAGGGTTAGCCAAAAACATTCAGTACTTC

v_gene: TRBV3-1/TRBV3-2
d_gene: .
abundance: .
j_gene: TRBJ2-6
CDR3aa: CASSQDPPGSGANVLTF
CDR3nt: TGTGCCAGCAGCCAAGATCCCCCCGGCTCTGGGGCCAACGTCCTGACTTTC

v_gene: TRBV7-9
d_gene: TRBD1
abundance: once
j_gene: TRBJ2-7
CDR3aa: CASSQTGTENPKEQYF
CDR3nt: TGTGCCAGCAGCCAGACCGGGACAGAGAACCCGAAAGAGCAGTACTTC

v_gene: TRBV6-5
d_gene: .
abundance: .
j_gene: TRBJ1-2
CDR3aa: CASTNLGGSYGYTF
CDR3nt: TGTGCCAGCACTAACCTTGGAGGATCCTATGGCTACACCTTC

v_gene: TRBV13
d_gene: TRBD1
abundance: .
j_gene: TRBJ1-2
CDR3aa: CASGVQGVNYGYTF
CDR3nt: TGTGCCAGCGGGGTTCAGGGGGTTAACTATGGCTACACCTTC

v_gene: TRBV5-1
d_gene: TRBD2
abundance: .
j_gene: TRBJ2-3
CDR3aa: CASSRLEAGGQADTQYF
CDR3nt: TGCGCCAGCAGCCGCTTAGAAGCGGGGGGGCAAGCAGATACGCAGTATTTT

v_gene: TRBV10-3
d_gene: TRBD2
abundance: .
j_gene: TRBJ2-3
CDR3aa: CAISDGLGYTDTQYF
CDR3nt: TGTGCCATCAGTGATGGACTAGGGTACACAGATACGCAGTATTTT

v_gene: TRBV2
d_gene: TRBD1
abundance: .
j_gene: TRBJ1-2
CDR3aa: CASAPGGSQGAYGYTF
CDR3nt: TGTGCCAGCGCCCCAGGGGGGAGCCAAGGGGCCTATGGCTACACCTTC

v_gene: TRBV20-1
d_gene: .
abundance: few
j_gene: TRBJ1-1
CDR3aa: CSEILVPEAFF
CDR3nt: TGCAGTGAAATTCTTGTCCCGGAGGCTTTCTTT

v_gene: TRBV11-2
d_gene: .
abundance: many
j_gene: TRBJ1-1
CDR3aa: CASSLDRDTEAFF
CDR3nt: TGTGCCAGCAGCTTAGACCGGGACACTGAAGCTTTCTTT

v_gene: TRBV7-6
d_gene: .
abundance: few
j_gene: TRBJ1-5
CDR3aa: CASSLVENQPQHF
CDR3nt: TGTGCCAGCAGCTTAGTAGAGAATCAGCCCCAGCATTTT

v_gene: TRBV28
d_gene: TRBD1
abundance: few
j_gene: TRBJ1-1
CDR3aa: CASKPDRERTEAFF
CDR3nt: TGTGCCAGCAAACCTGACAGGGAGAGGACTGAAGCTTTCTTT

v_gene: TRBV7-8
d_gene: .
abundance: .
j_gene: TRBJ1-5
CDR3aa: CASGDGNQPQHF
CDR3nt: TGTGCCAGTGGAGACGGTAATCAGCCCCAGCATTTT